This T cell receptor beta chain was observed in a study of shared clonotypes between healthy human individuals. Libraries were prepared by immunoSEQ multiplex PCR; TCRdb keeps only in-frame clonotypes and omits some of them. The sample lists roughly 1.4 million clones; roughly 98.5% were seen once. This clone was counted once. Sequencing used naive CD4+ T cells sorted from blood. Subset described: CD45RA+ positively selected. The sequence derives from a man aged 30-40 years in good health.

The CDR3 is CASSRTPSETQYF. The CDR3 DNA follows: TGTGCCAGCTCACGAACCCCGAGTGAGACCCAGTACTTC. V is TRBV18 and J is TRBJ2-5; D is undetermined. The V end lost 4 bases, the J end lost 5 bases, and 11 bases lay between the germline ends. This CDR3 spans 13 amino acids. CDR1 KGHSH and CDR2 LQKENI come from the germline V gene.